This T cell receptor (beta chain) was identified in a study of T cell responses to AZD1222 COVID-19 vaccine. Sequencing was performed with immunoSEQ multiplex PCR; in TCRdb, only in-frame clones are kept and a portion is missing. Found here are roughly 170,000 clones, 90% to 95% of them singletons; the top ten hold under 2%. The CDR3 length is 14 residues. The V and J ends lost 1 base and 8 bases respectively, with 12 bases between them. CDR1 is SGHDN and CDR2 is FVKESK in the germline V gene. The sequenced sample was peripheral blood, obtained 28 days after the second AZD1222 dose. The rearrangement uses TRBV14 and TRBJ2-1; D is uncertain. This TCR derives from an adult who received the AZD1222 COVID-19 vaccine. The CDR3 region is CASSQGSLRYEQFF. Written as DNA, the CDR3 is TGTGCCAGCAGCCAAGGATCCCTGAGGTATGAGCAGTTCTTC. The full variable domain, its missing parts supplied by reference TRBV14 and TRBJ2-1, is EAGVTQFPSHSVIEKGQTVTLRCDPISGHDNLYWYRRVMGKEIKFLLHFVKESKQDESGMPNNRFLAERTGGTYSTLKVQPAELEDSGVYFCASSQGSLRYEQFFGPGTRLTVL.